The 18 T cell receptor beta chains below come from one sample, sequenced in a study of identical twins. From the 5' RACE reads, TCRdb called clonotypes with MiXCR, one entry per CDR3 protein. The table lists approximately 500,000 distinct CDR3 sequences, approximately 24% of them singletons. In addition, the sample was reused for a study of T cells expressing NK-cell markers.

The sample taken for sequencing was CD4+ T cells sorted from blood. The receptor set was obtained from a woman aged 18-29 years in good health.

This clonotype was seen a handful of times. The chain couples TRBV12-3 or TRBV12-4 to TRBJ2-5; TRBD1 matches at 7 bases. The length of the CDR3 is 14 residues. J gave up 9 bases and V 6 bases, and 13 bases lay outside the gene matches. Here the CDR3 DNA reads TGTGCCAGCAGCTCCGACAGGGAGAAGAGGGCCCAGTACTTC. Translation gives CASSSDREKRAQYF.

This clonotype has at least ten counts. This sequence joins TRBV29-1 and TRBJ1-4, with D unresolved. CDR3 length equals 12 residues. The germline V and J ends were trimmed by 6 bases and 5 bases, with 10 bases remaining between them. Germline V gene data show CDR1 as SQVTM and CDR2 as ANQGSEA. In DNA, the CDR3 is TGCAGCGTGGTCGCCAAGAATGAAAAACTGTTTTTT. This codes for CSVVAKNEKLFF.

This rearrangement joins TRBV29-1 to TRBJ1-4; D is undetermined. With 4 bases removed from V and 4 bases from J, the gap between germline ends came to 13 bases. Germline loops: CDR1 SQVTM, CDR2 ANQGSEA. The CDR3 length is 14 residues. CDR3: CSVVGRSSNEKLFF. The CDR3 DNA sequence: TGCAGCGTTGTGGGAAGGAGTAGTAATGAAAAACTGTTTTTT.

The rearrangement joins TRBV12-3 or TRBV12-4 to TRBJ1-2; TRBD1 might be the D (5 bases). V dropped 7 bases and J dropped 5 bases, with 14 bases sitting between them. This CDR3 is 13 amino acids long. The DNA for the CDR3 is TGTGCCAGCACTCCCGACAGTCATTATGGCTACACCTTC. Its translation is CASTPDSHYGYTF.

V and J are TRBV11-2 and TRBJ1-1; D may be TRBD1 (5 bases). The CDR3 consists of 14 residues. Between the trimmed V and J ends, which lost 5 bases and 1 base, there was a span of 11 bases. The germline V gene has CDR1 SGHAT and CDR2 FQNNGV. CDR3 nucleotides: TGTGCCAGCAGCCGCCTGGGGGAGAACACTGAAGCTTTCTTT. Protein product: CASSRLGENTEAFF.

This clonotype turned up a few times. The V call is TRBV3-1, the J call TRBJ1-5; D perhaps matches TRBD1 (5 bases). V was clipped by 4 bases and J by 6 bases, with 13 bases between them. The CDR3 runs to 14 residues. Germline values: CDR1 LGHDT, CDR2 YNNKEL (reference sequence). The CDR3 is CASSPSGVRQPQHF. CDR3 nucleotides: TGTGCCAGCAGCCCCTCGGGGGTTCGTCAGCCCCAGCATTTT.

The chain links TRBV9 to TRBJ2-5; D gene unclear. The CDR3 has 13 amino acids. Trimming shortened V by 0 bases and J by 3 bases, and 6 bases separated the two germline ends. Germline-derived CDR1 and CDR2 are SGDLS and YYNGEE. Here the CDR3 reads CASSVAQEETQYF. CDR3 nucleotides: TGTGCCAGCAGCGTAGCTCAAGAAGAGACCCAGTACTTC.

The V and J genes are TRBV21-1 and TRBJ2-2. TRBV21-1 constitutes a pseudogene. The CDR3 contains 9 residues. CDR3 bases: TGTGCCACAACTCCGGAGCTGTTTTTT. Translating it yields CATTPELFF.

In this sample, this clonotype turned up a few times. The chain combines TRBV24-1 with TRBJ1-1, with 8 bases identical to TRBD1. Germline V gives CDR1 KGHDR, CDR2 SFDVKD. With 7 bases clipped from V and 3 bases from J, the junction kept 6 bases outside the gene matches. The CDR3 runs 14 residues. The CDR3 spells CATRPGGTDTEAFF. Written as DNA, the CDR3 is TGTGCCACCAGGCCAGGGGGCACAGACACTGAAGCTTTCTTT.

The table lists this clonotype with a few counts. The V gene is TRBV29-1, the J gene TRBJ2-5; D possibly corresponds to TRBD1 (5 bases). Germline CDR1 is SQVTM and CDR2 is ANQGSEA. The V end lost 3 bases, the J end lost 9 bases, and 14 bases lay between the germline ends. This CDR3 comprises 12 residues. The CDR3 nucleotides are TGCAGCGTTGAGGCAGGGTTTACTGCCCAGTACTTC. This encodes CSVEAGFTAQYF.

This sequence joins TRBV29-1 and TRBJ1-4, with D maybe TRBD1 (5 bases). The CDR3 loop spans 15 amino acids. Germline V gene data show CDR1 as SQVTM and CDR2 as ANQGSEA. V shed 4 bases and J shed 5 bases, with 17 bases lying between them. CDR3 coding DNA: TGCAGCGTTGTGGGTACCGGGACGGGAAATGAAAAACTGTTTTTT. It yields the protein CSVVGTGTGNEKLFF.

There are a few counts of this clonotype. J is TRBJ2-3 and V is TRBV28, with a weak D call TRBD1 (5 bases). With 2 bases removed from V and 1 base from J, the gap between germline ends came to 10 bases. Germline V gene lookup returns CDR1 MDHEN and CDR2 SYDVKM. The CDR3 is 15 residues long. The CDR3 reads CASSLTGPGTDTQYF. CDR3 DNA sequence: TGTGCCAGCAGTTTAACAGGACCCGGCACAGATACGCAGTATTTT.

The rearrangement joins TRBV20-1 to TRBJ2-7; the match to TRBD2 covers 7 bases. V shed 1 base, J shed 2 bases, and the junction held 11 bases outside the gene matches. Germline CDR1 and CDR2: DFQATT and SNEGSKA (reference sequence). The CDR3 covers 16 residues. The CDR3 sequence is CSARGRRGGRTYEQYF. The CDR3 bases are TGCAGTGCTAGAGGACGAAGGGGCGGGAGAACCTACGAGCAGTACTTC.

The table lists this clonotype with a few counts. The rearrangement joins TRBV3-1 to TRBJ1-1; TRBD1 might be the D (6 bases). The CDR3 spans 12 residues. CDR1 and CDR2 (germline): LGHDT, YNNKEL (reference sequence). V was pared by 7 bases and J by 11 bases, with 17 bases between. CDR3 nucleotide sequence: TGTGCCAGCATGGGTAGGGGGTATTTGGCTTTCTTT. Translation gives CASMGRGYLAFF.

The gene calls are TRBV7-2 and TRBJ2-5, with TRBD2 matching 9 bases. Germline CDR1 SGHTA, CDR2 FQGNSA. The CDR3 spans 13 residues. V trimming: 5 bases; J trimming: 13 bases; junction bases outside the gene matches: 11. DNA for the CDR3: TGTGCCAGCAGCCCAGAGCTAGCGGGGACTCGGTACTTC. This gives the protein CASSPELAGTRYF.

The chain couples TRBV6-1 to TRBJ2-3; 8 bases are a match to TRBD2. J gave up 4 bases and V 6 bases, and 9 bases lay outside the gene matches. The CDR3 extends over 15 amino acids. CDR1 and CDR2 from the germline V gene are MNHNS and SASEGT. Here the CDR3 DNA reads TGTGCCAGCAGGTCCCTCGGGGGGGGTGCAGATACGCAGTATTTT. Protein sequence: CASRSLGGGADTQYF.

This clonotype was counted only a few times. The chain is built from TRBV20-1 and TRBJ2-7; 11 bases fit TRBD2. This CDR3 is 13 amino acids long. The germline gives CDR1 DFQATT, CDR2 SNEGSKA (reference sequence). J was trimmed by 6 bases and V by 5 bases; bases with no gene match: 6. CDR3: CSAPASGRSEQYF. The CDR3 nucleotides read TGCAGTGCTCCCGCTAGCGGGAGGAGCGAGCAGTACTTC.

This clonotype was observed a few times. The rearrangement uses TRBV20-1 and TRBJ2-7; D is unclear. The CDR3 loop spans 14 amino acids. Between the trimmed V and J ends, which lost 0 bases and 1 base, there was a span of 10 bases. Germline CDR1 DFQATT, CDR2 SNEGSKA (reference sequence). The CDR3 coding sequence is TGCAGTGCTAGAGATTTCGGCGCTTCCTACGAGCAGTACTTC. This gives the protein CSARDFGASYEQYF.